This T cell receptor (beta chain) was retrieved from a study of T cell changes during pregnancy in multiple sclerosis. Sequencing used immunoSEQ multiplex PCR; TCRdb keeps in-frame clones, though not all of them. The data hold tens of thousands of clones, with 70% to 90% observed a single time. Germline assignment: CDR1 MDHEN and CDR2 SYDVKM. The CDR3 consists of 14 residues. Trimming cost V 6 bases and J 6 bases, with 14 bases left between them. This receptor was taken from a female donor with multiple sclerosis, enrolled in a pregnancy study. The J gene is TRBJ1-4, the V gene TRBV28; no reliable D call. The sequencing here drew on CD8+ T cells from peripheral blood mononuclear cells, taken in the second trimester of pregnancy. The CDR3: CASRTLPGDEKLFF. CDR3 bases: TGTGCCAGCAGAACCCTTCCAGGCGATGAAAAACTGTTTTTT.